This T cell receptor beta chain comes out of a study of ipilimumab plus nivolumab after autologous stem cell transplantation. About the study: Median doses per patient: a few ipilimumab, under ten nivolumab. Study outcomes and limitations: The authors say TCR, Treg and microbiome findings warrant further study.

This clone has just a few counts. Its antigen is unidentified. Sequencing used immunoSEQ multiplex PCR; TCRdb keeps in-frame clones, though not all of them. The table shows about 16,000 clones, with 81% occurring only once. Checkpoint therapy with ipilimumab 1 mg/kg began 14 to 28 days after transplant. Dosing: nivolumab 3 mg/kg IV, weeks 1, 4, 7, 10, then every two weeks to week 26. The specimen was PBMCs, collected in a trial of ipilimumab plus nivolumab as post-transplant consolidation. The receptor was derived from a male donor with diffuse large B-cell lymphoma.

The CDR3 region has the DNA TGTGCCAGCAGCAAAGAAGTGGGCAGCTATAATTCACCCCTCCACTTT. Translated: CASSKEVGSYNSPLHF. The chain combines TRBV21-1 with TRBJ1-6; the listed D gene, TRBD1, was not tested against the DNA. TRBV21-1 is shown as a pseudogene. The CDR3 contains 16 residues.